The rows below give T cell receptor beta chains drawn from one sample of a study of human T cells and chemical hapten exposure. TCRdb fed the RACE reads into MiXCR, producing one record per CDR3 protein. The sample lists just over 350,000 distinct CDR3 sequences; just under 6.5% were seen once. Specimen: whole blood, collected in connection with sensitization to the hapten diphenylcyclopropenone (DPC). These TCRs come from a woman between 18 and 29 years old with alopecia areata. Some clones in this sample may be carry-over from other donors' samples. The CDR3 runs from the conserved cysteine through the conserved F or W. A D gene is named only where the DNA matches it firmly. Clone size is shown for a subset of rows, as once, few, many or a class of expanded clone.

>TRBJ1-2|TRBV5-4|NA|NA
CASTTRTDWHYGYTF
TGTGCCAGCACCACCAGGACAGACTGGCACTATGGCTACACCTTC
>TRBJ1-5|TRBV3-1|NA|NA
CASSQDPSQGLVGTQHF
TGTGCCAGCAGCCAAGACCCCTCACAGGGTTTGGTAGGGACCCAGCATTTT
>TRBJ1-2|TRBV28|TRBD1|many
CASSPGTGVGGYTF
TGTGCCAGCAGCCCAGGGACAGGGGTGGGCGGCTACACCTTC
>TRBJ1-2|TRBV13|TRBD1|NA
CASSSSTGDYGYTF
TGTGCCAGCAGCTCCTCGACAGGGGACTATGGCTACACCTTC
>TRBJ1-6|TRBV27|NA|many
CASSLSKAGNNSPLHF
TGTGCCAGCAGTTTATCAAAGGCGGGTAATAATTCACCCCTCCACTTT
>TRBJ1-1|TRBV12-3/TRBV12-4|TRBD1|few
CASSLWDRGPEAFF
TGTGCCAGCAGCCTGTGGGACAGGGGGCCTGAAGCTTTCTTT
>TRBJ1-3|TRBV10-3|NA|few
CAISERRDSGNTIYF
TGTGCCATCAGTGAAAGGAGGGACTCTGGAAACACCATATATTTT
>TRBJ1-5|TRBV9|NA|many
CASSVSDRWPQHF
TGTGCCAGCAGCGTAAGTGATCGGTGGCCCCAGCATTTT
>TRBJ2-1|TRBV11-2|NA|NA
CASGRNSYNEQFF
TGTGCCAGCGGCCGTAACTCCTACAATGAGCAGTTCTTC
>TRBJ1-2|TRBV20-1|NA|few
CSAINRDYGYTF
TGCAGTGCTATCAACAGGGACTATGGCTACACCTTC
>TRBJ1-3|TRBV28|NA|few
CGASGNTIYF
TGTGGGGCCTCTGGAAACACCATATATTTT
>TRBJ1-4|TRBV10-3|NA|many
CAISGDGQLNEKLFF
TGTGCCATCAGTGGGGACGGACAGCTTAATGAAAAACTGTTTTTT
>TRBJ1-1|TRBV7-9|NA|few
CASTRPEQMNTEAFF
TGTGCCAGCACCCGCCCGGAACAGATGAACACTGAAGCTTTCTTT
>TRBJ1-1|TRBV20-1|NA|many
CSAMGWRGAFF
TGCAGTGCTATGGGCTGGCGAGGAGCTTTCTTT
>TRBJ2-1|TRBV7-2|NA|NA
CASSSGVGQFF
TGTGCCAGCAGCTCAGGAGTTGGGCAGTTCTTC
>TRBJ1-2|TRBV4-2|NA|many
CASSQGGQTKGYTF
TGTGCCAGCAGCCAAGGGGGCCAGACGAAAGGCTACACCTTC
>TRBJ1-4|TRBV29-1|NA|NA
CSVEGRGAHEKLFF
TGCAGCGTTGAAGGACGGGGGGCGCACGAAAAACTGTTTTTT
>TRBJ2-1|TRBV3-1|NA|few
CASSPSGAYSYNEQFF
TGTGCCAGCAGCCCTTCGGGGGCTTACTCATACAATGAGCAGTTCTTC
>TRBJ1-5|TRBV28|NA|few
CATNNRVPNQPQHF
TGTGCCACCAATAACAGGGTACCCAATCAGCCCCAGCATTTT
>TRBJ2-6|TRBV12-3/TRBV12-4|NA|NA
CASSLHSSGANVLTF
TGTGCCAGCAGTTTACACTCCTCTGGGGCCAACGTCCTGACTTTC
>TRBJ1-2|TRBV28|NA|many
CASSFTYPNSGGYTF
TGTGCCAGCAGTTTTACCTATCCAAACAGCGGTGGCTACACCTTC
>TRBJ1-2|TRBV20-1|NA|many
CSAHTTGYFGYTF
TGCAGTGCCCACACCACAGGGTACTTTGGCTACACCTTC
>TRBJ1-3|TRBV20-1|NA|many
CSALIGNTIYF
TGCAGTGCTTTGATAGGAAACACCATATATTTT
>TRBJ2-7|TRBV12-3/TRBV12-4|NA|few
CASSELAPEGGQYF
TGTGCCAGCTCGGAACTCGCACCGGAGGGTGGGCAGTACTTC
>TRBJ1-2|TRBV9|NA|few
CASSPSPGGNYGYTF
TGTGCCAGCAGCCCCTCCCCTGGCGGCAACTATGGCTACACCTTC
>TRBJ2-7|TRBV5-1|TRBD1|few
CASRQDRLEQYF
TGCGCCAGCAGACAGGACAGGCTGGAGCAGTACTTC
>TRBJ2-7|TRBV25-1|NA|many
CASKAAGSSYEQYF
TGTGCCAGCAAGGCGGCAGGAAGCTCCTACGAGCAGTACTTC
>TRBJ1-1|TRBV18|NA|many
CASSPGLQNTEAFF
TGTGCCAGCTCCCCTGGACTCCAGAACACTGAAGCTTTCTTT
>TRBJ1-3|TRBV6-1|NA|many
CASSGGSSGNTIYF
TGTGCCAGCAGTGGAGGAAGCTCTGGAAACACCATATATTTT
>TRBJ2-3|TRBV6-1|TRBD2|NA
CANLAGGPTDTQYF
TGTGCCAACCTAGCGGGGGGGCCTACAGATACGCAGTATTTT
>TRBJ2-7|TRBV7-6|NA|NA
CASSLSTGEQYF
TGTGCCAGCAGCTTATCTACGGGCGAGCAGTACTTC
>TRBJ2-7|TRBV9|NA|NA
CASSAGFSYEQYF
TGTGCCAGCAGCGCGGGGTTCTCCTACGAGCAGTACTTC
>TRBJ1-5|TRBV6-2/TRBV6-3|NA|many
CASSYGASNQPQHF
TGTGCCAGCAGTTACGGGGCTAGCAATCAGCCCCAGCATTTT
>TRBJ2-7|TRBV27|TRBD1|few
CATSRTGSHEQYF
TGTGCCACCAGTCGGACAGGGTCCCACGAGCAGTACTTC
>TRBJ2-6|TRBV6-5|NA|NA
CASSYSVGDSGANVLTF
TGTGCCAGCAGTTACTCGGTCGGGGACTCTGGGGCCAACGTCCTGACTTTC
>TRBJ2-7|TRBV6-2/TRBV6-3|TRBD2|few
CASSPGTSGGPHEQYF
TGTGCCAGCAGCCCCGGGACTAGCGGGGGGCCCCACGAGCAGTACTTC
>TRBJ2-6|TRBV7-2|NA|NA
CASSLHSGANVLTF
TGTGCCAGCAGCTTGCATTCTGGGGCCAACGTCCTGACTTTC
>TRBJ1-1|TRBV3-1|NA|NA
CASSHPGDPEAFF
TGTGCCAGCAGCCATCCGGGAGACCCTGAAGCTTTCTTT
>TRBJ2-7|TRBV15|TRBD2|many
CATSTHDAGGPHEQYF
TGTGCCACCAGCACTCACGACGCGGGGGGGCCCCACGAGCAGTACTTC
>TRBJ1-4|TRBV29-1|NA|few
CSVVWPDEKLFF
TGCAGCGTTGTCTGGCCCGATGAAAAACTGTTTTTT
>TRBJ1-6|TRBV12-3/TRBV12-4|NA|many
CASSLVHNSPLHF
TGTGCCAGCAGTTTAGTACATAATTCACCCCTCCACTTT
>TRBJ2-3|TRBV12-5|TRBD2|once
CASGLVSAGGSDTQYF
TGTGCTAGTGGTTTGGTATCAGCGGGGGGTTCAGATACGCAGTATTTT
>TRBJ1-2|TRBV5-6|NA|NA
CASSLVQGWGYTF
TGTGCCAGCAGCTTGGTGCAGGGCTGGGGCTACACCTTC
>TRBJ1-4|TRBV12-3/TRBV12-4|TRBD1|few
CASSLRQGVNEKLFF
TGTGCCAGCAGTTTAAGGCAGGGGGTTAATGAAAAACTGTTTTTT
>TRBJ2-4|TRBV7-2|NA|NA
CASSLDPKNIQYF
TGTGCCAGCAGCTTAGATCCCAAAAACATTCAGTACTTC
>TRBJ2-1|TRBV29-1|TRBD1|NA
CSVYRDSLQFF
TGCAGCGTTTACCGGGACAGCTTACAGTTCTTC
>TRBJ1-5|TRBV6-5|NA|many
CASSTPRPQHF
TGTGCCAGCAGTACGCCCAGGCCCCAGCATTTT
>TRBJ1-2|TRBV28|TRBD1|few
CAIRDRRYYGYTF
TGTGCCATCCGGGACAGGAGATACTATGGCTACACCTTC
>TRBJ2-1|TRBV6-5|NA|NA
CASSYSIGSSYNEQFF
TGTGCCAGCAGTTACTCGATAGGGAGTTCCTACAATGAGCAGTTCTTC
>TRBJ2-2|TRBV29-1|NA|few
CSVEGRVGTGELFF
TGCAGCGTTGAGGGCAGGGTAGGCACCGGGGAGCTGTTTTTT
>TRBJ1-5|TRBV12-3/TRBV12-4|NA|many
CASSLNPPGQPQHF
TGTGCCAGCAGTTTAAACCCACCGGGTCAGCCCCAGCATTTT
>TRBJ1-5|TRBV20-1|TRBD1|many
CSAPGQEGQPQHF
TGCAGTGCCCCTGGACAGGAAGGTCAGCCCCAGCATTTT